This TCR beta chain was observed in a study of beta chain features in type 1 diabetes. The study, taken as a whole, reports: TCRB repertoires of naive, central memory and Treg cells appeared more similar among patients than among healthy donors. Shortening of TCRB CDR3s, moderate but significant, appeared in all four CD4+ subsets of Type 1 diabetes patients.

Expressed TCRB transcripts got sequenced, as all isolated RNA was reverse transcribed. The repertoire was sequenced with immunoSEQ multiplex PCR; TCRdb's copy has only in-frame clones and lacks some. The sample lists about 700,000 clones; roughly 13% were seen once. This clone showed up just a few times. Its specificity is unknown. This CDR3 comprises 15 residues. Trimming removed 5 bases from V and 0 bases from J, with 10 bases in between. Germline V CDR1 and CDR2: SGHTA, FQGNSA. The chain combines TRBV7-2 with TRBJ2-2; D may be TRBD1 (6 bases). What was sequenced was naive CD4+ T cells from blood. The receptor was isolated from a man aged 18 to 29 with type 1 diabetes. CDR3 DNA: TGTGCCAGCAGCCTCGGGACACCGAACACCGGGGAGCTGTTTTTT. Amino acids: CASSLGTPNTGELFF.